The clone carrying this TCR beta chain was observed once. Its antigen is undetermined. A clone one base away is much larger, so this may be a read error. Germline CDR1 is LGHDT and CDR2 is YNNKEL (reference sequence). This CDR3 comprises 15 residues. V was clipped by 4 bases and J by 2 bases, with 11 bases between them. The data were obtained in a study of T-cell reconstitution after alpha-beta-depleted transplantation in children. The study, taken as a whole, reports: Newly produced T cells mostly provided counts and TCRbeta diversity after one year, as hyperexpanded clones declined. At around two months after transplant, the alpha-beta T cells were reportedly derived from several hundred expanded clones that came from non-depleted graft cells. Surviving recipient T cells and thymic progenitors accounted for the high day-60 TCRbeta diversity observed in some patients.

Unique molecular identifiers were incorporated into the prepared TCRbeta library. TCRdb redid the calling of the PCR reads with MiXCR, one entry per CDR3 protein. The sample shows around 270,000 distinct CDR3 sequences, 9.5% to 13% of them seen only once. This clonotype originated in a boy under two years old with acute myeloid leukemia, due to receive a stem cell transplant. Sequenced here: PBMCs, sampled before TCRalphabeta/CD19-depleted stem cell transplant. This chain connects TRBV3-1 to TRBJ2-2; tentative D call: TRBD2 (5 bases). In DNA, the CDR3 is TGTGCCAGCAGCCCTCCGGGATTTAACACCGGGGAGCTGTTTTTT. Amino acid sequence: CASSPPGFNTGELFF.